The 7 T cell receptor beta chains listed next were all sequenced from one sample in a study of T-cell reconstitution after alpha-beta-depleted transplantation in children. Unique molecular identifiers were used to barcode this TCRbeta library. TCRdb fed the PCR reads into MiXCR, producing one record per CDR3 protein. The repertoire has approximately 500,000 distinct CDR3 sequences, roughly a tenth of them found once; the top ten carry just over 2%. The sample in question was PBMCs, obtained before TCRalphabeta/CD19-depleted stem cell transplant. The receptors here all came from a child aged 2 to 15 with inherited bone marrow failure, due to receive a stem cell transplant.

This clonotype was recorded many times. The J gene is TRBJ1-2, the V gene TRBV15; D unclear. The CDR3 has 15 residues. Trimming removed 3 bases at V and 6 bases at J, with 17 bases between. Germline-derived CDR1 and CDR2 are LNHNV and YYDKDF (reference sequence). The CDR3 spells CATSSPGARLNGYTF. In DNA form, the CDR3 reads TGTGCCACCAGCAGCCCAGGCGCAAGACTAAATGGCTACACCTTC.

As for this clonotype: At one boundary the junction diverges from the germline segment, which might be a read error. The CDR3 loop is CASTYSTRLGQCF. The CDR3 bases are TGTGCCAGCACTTATTCGACCAGACTGGGGCAGTGCTTC. The genes are TRBV3-1 and TRBJ2-5; perhaps TRBD1 as D (5 bases). The CDR3 length is 13 residues. Germline V gene data show CDR1 as LGHDT and CDR2 as YNNKEL (reference sequence).

This clonotype was recorded at least ten times. The J gene is TRBJ2-7, the V gene TRBV10-3; maybe TRBD1 (5 bases). Trimming took off 2 bases at V and 2 bases at J, with 7 bases between the two ends. The CDR3 contains 13 residues. In germline, CDR1 is ENHRY, CDR2 SYGVKD. The CDR3 DNA reads as TGTGCCATCAGTGAGGTCAGGGCCTACGAGCAGTACTTC. This translates into CAISEVRAYEQYF.

This clonotype was observed many times. The rearrangement links TRBV18 to TRBJ2-3, with D unclear. The CDR3 loop spans 14 amino acids. Trimming left V 0 bases short and J 0 bases short, with 4 bases between. Germline values: CDR1 KGHSH, CDR2 LQKENI. CDR3 sequence reads: CASSPPTSTDTQYF. DNA for the CDR3: TGTGCCAGCTCACCACCGACTAGCACAGATACGCAGTATTTT.

This clonotype appeared a few times. The CDR3 DNA follows: TGTGCCAGCAGTTCAGGACTAGTTGCCTACGAGCAGTACTTC. Protein product: CASSSGLVAYEQYF. The chain links TRBV28 to TRBJ2-7; 7 nucleotides agree with TRBD2. The germline V gene encodes CDR1 MDHEN and CDR2 SYDVKM. After removal of 4 bases from V and 2 bases from J, the junction contained 5 bases not matched to a gene. The CDR3 is made up of 14 amino acids.

This clonotype was detected many times. This rearrangement joins TRBV7-9 to TRBJ2-2, with D unresolved. The V end lost 3 bases, the J end lost 6 bases, and 8 bases lay between the germline ends. In germline, CDR1 is SEHNR, CDR2 FQNEAQ (reference sequence). The CDR3 is made up of 13 amino acids. CDR3 sequence reads: CASSLAGAGELFF. The CDR3 bases are TGTGCCAGCAGCTTGGCAGGCGCCGGGGAGCTGTTTTTT.

This clonotype was detected only a few times. The V call is TRBV18, the J call TRBJ1-6; 7 positions match TRBD1. The length of the CDR3 is 15 residues. CDR1 is KGHSH, CDR2 LQKENI, per germline. The J segment lost 4 bases and the V segment lost 3 bases, leaving 3 bases of the junction unmatched. The CDR3 here is CASSPGQVYNSPLHF. CDR3 bases: TGTGCCAGCTCACCTGGACAGGTTTATAATTCACCCCTCCACTTT.